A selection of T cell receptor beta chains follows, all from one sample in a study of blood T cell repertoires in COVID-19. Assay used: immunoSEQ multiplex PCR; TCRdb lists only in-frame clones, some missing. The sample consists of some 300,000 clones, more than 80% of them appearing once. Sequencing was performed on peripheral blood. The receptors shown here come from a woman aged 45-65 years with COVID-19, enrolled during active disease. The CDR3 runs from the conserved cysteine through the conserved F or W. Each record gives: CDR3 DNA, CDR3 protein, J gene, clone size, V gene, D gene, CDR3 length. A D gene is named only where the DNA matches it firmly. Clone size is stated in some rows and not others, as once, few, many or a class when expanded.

CDR3 DNA: TGTGCCAGTAGTATCCTAGGGACAGGAGATCAGCCCCAGCATTTT; CDR3 protein: CASSILGTGDQPQHF; J gene: TRBJ1-5; clone size: .; V gene: TRBV19; D gene: TRBD1; CDR3 length: 15
CDR3 DNA: TGCGCCAGCAGTCCACTCTCGGCTAGCGGGATCGACAATGAGCAGTTCTTC; CDR3 protein: CASSPLSASGIDNEQFF; J gene: TRBJ2-1; clone size: .; V gene: TRBV10-2; D gene: TRBD2; CDR3 length: 17
CDR3 DNA: TGTGCCAGCAGCCAACCAGGGGCTAGCGGGAGTGTCTGGGAGACCCAGTACTTC; CDR3 protein: CASSQPGASGSVWETQYF; J gene: TRBJ2-5; clone size: .; V gene: TRBV4-2; D gene: TRBD2; CDR3 length: 18
CDR3 DNA: TGTGCCTGGAGTGTGGGGGGAGTCAATCAGCCCCAGCATTTT; CDR3 protein: CAWSVGGVNQPQHF; J gene: TRBJ1-5; clone size: .; V gene: TRBV30; D gene: .; CDR3 length: 14
CDR3 DNA: TGTGCCAGCAGTTTTTGGGACAGGGGAGATACGCAGTATTTT; CDR3 protein: CASSFWDRGDTQYF; J gene: TRBJ2-3; clone size: .; V gene: TRBV27; D gene: TRBD1; CDR3 length: 14
CDR3 DNA: TGCGCCAGCAGATCCCCGGGAGCCCTTGGTGAGCAGTTCTTC; CDR3 protein: CASRSPGALGEQFF; J gene: TRBJ2-1; clone size: .; V gene: TRBV10-1; D gene: .; CDR3 length: 14
CDR3 DNA: TGTGCCAGCAGTAAGGACAGGGTCTATGGCTACACCTTC; CDR3 protein: CASSKDRVYGYTF; J gene: TRBJ1-2; clone size: .; V gene: TRBV7-8; D gene: TRBD1; CDR3 length: 13
CDR3 DNA: TGTGCCAGCAGTGCCCAGCGGGCAGCCAACACCGGGGAGCTGTTTTTT; CDR3 protein: CASSAQRAANTGELFF; J gene: TRBJ2-2; clone size: .; V gene: TRBV2; D gene: .; CDR3 length: 16
CDR3 DNA: TGTGCCTGGACCCCTGGGACTCCGGCGGGCGAGCAGTACTTC; CDR3 protein: CAWTPGTPAGEQYF; J gene: TRBJ2-7; clone size: .; V gene: TRBV30; D gene: .; CDR3 length: 14
CDR3 DNA: TGTGCCAGCAGCCAGGGATCCGAGCAGTACTTC; CDR3 protein: CASSQGSEQYF; J gene: TRBJ2-7; clone size: .; V gene: TRBV6-5; D gene: .; CDR3 length: 11
CDR3 DNA: TGTGCCAGTGCGACAGGGGCGGTAGAGACCCAGTACTTC; CDR3 protein: CASATGAVETQYF; J gene: TRBJ2-5; clone size: .; V gene: TRBV19; D gene: TRBD1; CDR3 length: 13
CDR3 DNA: TGTGCCAGTAGTCATACAGGGGGCGTTTACGAGCAGTACTTC; CDR3 protein: CASSHTGGVYEQYF; J gene: TRBJ2-7; clone size: .; V gene: TRBV19; D gene: TRBD1; CDR3 length: 14
CDR3 DNA: TGTGCCATCAGTGGCGATTCGAGAGCGGACGGCTACACCTTC; CDR3 protein: CAISGDSRADGYTF; J gene: TRBJ1-2; clone size: .; V gene: TRBV10-3; D gene: .; CDR3 length: 14
CDR3 DNA: TGTGCCAGCACCGTCGGAGGGTCTGGCTACAATGAGCAGTTCTTC; CDR3 protein: CASTVGGSGYNEQFF; J gene: TRBJ2-1; clone size: .; V gene: TRBV11-2; D gene: .; CDR3 length: 15
CDR3 DNA: TGTGCCAGCAGCTCTAGACAGGGGGCTAACTATGGCTACACCTTC; CDR3 protein: CASSSRQGANYGYTF; J gene: TRBJ1-2; clone size: .; V gene: TRBV5-5; D gene: TRBD1; CDR3 length: 15
CDR3 DNA: TGTGCCAGCAGCTCCCAAGGGGGCACCCACACCGGGGAGCTGTTTTTT; CDR3 protein: CASSSQGGTHTGELFF; J gene: TRBJ2-2; clone size: once; V gene: TRBV3-1/TRBV3-2; D gene: TRBD1; CDR3 length: 16
CDR3 DNA: TGTGCCAGCTCACCCTTGACAGTTGACACTGAAGCTTTCTTT; CDR3 protein: CASSPLTVDTEAFF; J gene: TRBJ1-1; clone size: .; V gene: TRBV18; D gene: .; CDR3 length: 14
CDR3 DNA: TGTGCCAGCAGCTTAGGCGGGACTCCCACAGATACGCAGTATTTT; CDR3 protein: CASSLGGTPTDTQYF; J gene: TRBJ2-3; clone size: .; V gene: TRBV11-2; D gene: .; CDR3 length: 15
CDR3 DNA: TGTGCCAGCAGCTCCACTTACGGCCTAGCGGGAGAAACTGGGGCTAATGAAAAACTGTTTTTT; CDR3 protein: CASSSTYGLAGETGANEKLFF; J gene: TRBJ1-4; clone size: .; V gene: TRBV7-6; D gene: .; CDR3 length: 21
CDR3 DNA: TGTGCCAGCAGCTTGGGGTGGCGGGGTATGAATGGCTACACCTTC; CDR3 protein: CASSLGWRGMNGYTF; J gene: TRBJ1-2; clone size: .; V gene: TRBV5-8; D gene: .; CDR3 length: 15
CDR3 DNA: TGTGCCAGCAGTCGGAGGGGCGCGTACAATGAGCAGTTCTTC; CDR3 protein: CASSRRGAYNEQFF; J gene: TRBJ2-1; clone size: .; V gene: TRBV7-3; D gene: .; CDR3 length: 14
CDR3 DNA: TGTGCCAGCAGCCAGCCCCGGACTCTTTACCACACAGATACGCAGTATTTT; CDR3 protein: CASSQPRTLYHTDTQYF; J gene: TRBJ2-3; clone size: once; V gene: TRBV3-1/TRBV3-2; D gene: .; CDR3 length: 17
CDR3 DNA: TGTGCCAGCTCATCCGGACAGGGGACGGCGGGGGGTACGCAGTATTTT; CDR3 protein: CASSSGQGTAGGTQYF; J gene: TRBJ2-3; clone size: once; V gene: TRBV18; D gene: .; CDR3 length: 16
CDR3 DNA: TGTGCCAGCACACCGGGACTAGCGGGGTACAATGAGCAGTTCTTC; CDR3 protein: CASTPGLAGYNEQFF; J gene: TRBJ2-1; clone size: .; V gene: TRBV9; D gene: TRBD2; CDR3 length: 15
CDR3 DNA: TGCAGTGCTAGTCCCAAGGACAGGGGACAAATTGAGCAGTACTTC; CDR3 protein: CSASPKDRGQIEQYF; J gene: TRBJ2-7; clone size: .; V gene: TRBV20-1; D gene: TRBD1; CDR3 length: 15
CDR3 DNA: TGTGCCAGCAGTTTACCGCCAGCTAGCGGGAGGGTTTTTCAAGGCGAGCAGTACTTC; CDR3 protein: CASSLPPASGRVFQGEQYF; J gene: TRBJ2-7; clone size: .; V gene: TRBV28; D gene: TRBD2; CDR3 length: 19
CDR3 DNA: TGCAGCGTTGGTTCAAGGGAGAGGAACACCGGGGAGCTGTTTTTT; CDR3 protein: CSVGSRERNTGELFF; J gene: TRBJ2-2; clone size: once; V gene: TRBV29-1; D gene: .; CDR3 length: 15
CDR3 DNA: TGTGCTAGTGGTTTGGTGCTCCGAGACAGGGACAATCAGCCCCAGCATTTT; CDR3 protein: CASGLVLRDRDNQPQHF; J gene: TRBJ1-5; clone size: .; V gene: TRBV12-5; D gene: TRBD1; CDR3 length: 17
CDR3 DNA: TGCGCCAGCAGCTTTACGGGGGGCTCACGCACCGGGGAGCTGTTTTTT; CDR3 protein: CASSFTGGSRTGELFF; J gene: TRBJ2-2; clone size: .; V gene: TRBV5-1; D gene: .; CDR3 length: 16
CDR3 DNA: TGCAGTGCTATTGACAGGGAGGGCAATCAGCCCCAGCATTTT; CDR3 protein: CSAIDREGNQPQHF; J gene: TRBJ1-5; clone size: .; V gene: TRBV20-1; D gene: TRBD1; CDR3 length: 14
CDR3 DNA: TGTGCCAGCAGTGAATGGGCGCCAAAGGCCTACGAGCAGTACTTC; CDR3 protein: CASSEWAPKAYEQYF; J gene: TRBJ2-7; clone size: .; V gene: TRBV6-1; D gene: .; CDR3 length: 15
CDR3 DNA: TGTGCCTGGAGTGGACTAGCGGAAATCACAGATACGCAGTATTTT; CDR3 protein: CAWSGLAEITDTQYF; J gene: TRBJ2-3; clone size: .; V gene: TRBV30; D gene: TRBD2; CDR3 length: 15
CDR3 DNA: TGTGCCAGCAGCCGTACAGGGCGTTCCTACGAGCAGTACTTC; CDR3 protein: CASSRTGRSYEQYF; J gene: TRBJ2-7; clone size: .; V gene: TRBV3-1/TRBV3-2; D gene: .; CDR3 length: 14
CDR3 DNA: TGTGCCTGGCGGGTAGCGGGACCCGAGCAGTTCTTC; CDR3 protein: CAWRVAGPEQFF; J gene: TRBJ2-1; clone size: .; V gene: TRBV30; D gene: TRBD2; CDR3 length: 12
CDR3 DNA: TGCGCCAGCAGCCAAGGAGGTTTCCAGAGCTCCTACGAGCAGTACTTC; CDR3 protein: CASSQGGFQSSYEQYF; J gene: TRBJ2-7; clone size: .; V gene: TRBV4-1; D gene: .; CDR3 length: 16
CDR3 DNA: TGTGCTAGTGGTTTGGTACGACTAGCGGTTGGTGTGAACGAGCAGTACTTC; CDR3 protein: CASGLVRLAVGVNEQYF; J gene: TRBJ2-7; clone size: .; V gene: TRBV12-5; D gene: TRBD2; CDR3 length: 17
CDR3 DNA: TGTGCCAGTAGTCCAGGGACAGGGGCCTACGAGCAGTACTTC; CDR3 protein: CASSPGTGAYEQYF; J gene: TRBJ2-7; clone size: .; V gene: TRBV19; D gene: TRBD1; CDR3 length: 14
CDR3 DNA: TGCGCCAGCACCCCGGGACTAGCGGGAGGGCCGGTAGCCAAAAACATTCAGTACTTC; CDR3 protein: CASTPGLAGGPVAKNIQYF; J gene: TRBJ2-4; clone size: .; V gene: TRBV5-1; D gene: TRBD2; CDR3 length: 19
CDR3 DNA: TGTGCCAGCAGCCAAGAGGGACTGGGAGAGTCGGCCCAGTACTTC; CDR3 protein: CASSQEGLGESAQYF; J gene: TRBJ2-5; clone size: .; V gene: TRBV14; D gene: .; CDR3 length: 15
CDR3 DNA: TGTGCCAGTAGTATAGACAGCGATAATTCACCCCTCCACTTT; CDR3 protein: CASSIDSDNSPLHF; J gene: TRBJ1-6; clone size: .; V gene: TRBV19; D gene: .; CDR3 length: 14
CDR3 DNA: TGTGCCAGCACCATGGGACAGGACTACAATGAGCAGTTCTTC; CDR3 protein: CASTMGQDYNEQFF; J gene: TRBJ2-1; clone size: few; V gene: TRBV5-4; D gene: TRBD1; CDR3 length: 14
CDR3 DNA: TGTGCAAGTCGCTTAGGAAGCCTGTTGCCCCGGGGTGAGCAGTTCTTC; CDR3 protein: CASRLGSLLPRGEQFF; J gene: TRBJ2-1; clone size: .; V gene: TRBV12-2; D gene: .; CDR3 length: 16
CDR3 DNA: TGTGCCAGCAGCTTGGTACGGGAGGCCCGCACAGATACGCAGTATTTT; CDR3 protein: CASSLVREARTDTQYF; J gene: TRBJ2-3; clone size: .; V gene: TRBV5-4; D gene: TRBD2; CDR3 length: 16
CDR3 DNA: TGTGCCAGCAGCAAAGAAGCCAGGGGATCCTACGAGCAGTACTTC; CDR3 protein: CASSKEARGSYEQYF; J gene: TRBJ2-7; clone size: .; V gene: TRBV7-9; D gene: .; CDR3 length: 15
CDR3 DNA: TGTGCCAGCAGTGTATTGGCGGGAGACCCCACATACTACAATGAGCAGTTCTTC; CDR3 protein: CASSVLAGDPTYYNEQFF; J gene: TRBJ2-1; clone size: once; V gene: TRBV2; D gene: TRBD2; CDR3 length: 18
CDR3 DNA: TGTGCCAGTAGTATAGATAACACACACACTGAAGCTTTCTTT; CDR3 protein: CASSIDNTHTEAFF; J gene: TRBJ1-1; clone size: .; V gene: TRBV19; D gene: .; CDR3 length: 14
CDR3 DNA: TGTGCCAGCAGTTTATACTCAGCGGGGCCCCAGCATTTT; CDR3 protein: CASSLYSAGPQHF; J gene: TRBJ1-5; clone size: .; V gene: TRBV12-3/TRBV12-4; D gene: .; CDR3 length: 13
CDR3 DNA: TGTGCCAGTAGTATACTGACAGACTCCTACGAGCAGTACTTC; CDR3 protein: CASSILTDSYEQYF; J gene: TRBJ2-7; clone size: .; V gene: TRBV19; D gene: .; CDR3 length: 14
CDR3 DNA: TGTGCCAGCAGCTTGATTAGCGGTTCCTACGAGCAGTACTTC; CDR3 protein: CASSLISGSYEQYF; J gene: TRBJ2-7; clone size: .; V gene: TRBV5-6; D gene: .; CDR3 length: 14